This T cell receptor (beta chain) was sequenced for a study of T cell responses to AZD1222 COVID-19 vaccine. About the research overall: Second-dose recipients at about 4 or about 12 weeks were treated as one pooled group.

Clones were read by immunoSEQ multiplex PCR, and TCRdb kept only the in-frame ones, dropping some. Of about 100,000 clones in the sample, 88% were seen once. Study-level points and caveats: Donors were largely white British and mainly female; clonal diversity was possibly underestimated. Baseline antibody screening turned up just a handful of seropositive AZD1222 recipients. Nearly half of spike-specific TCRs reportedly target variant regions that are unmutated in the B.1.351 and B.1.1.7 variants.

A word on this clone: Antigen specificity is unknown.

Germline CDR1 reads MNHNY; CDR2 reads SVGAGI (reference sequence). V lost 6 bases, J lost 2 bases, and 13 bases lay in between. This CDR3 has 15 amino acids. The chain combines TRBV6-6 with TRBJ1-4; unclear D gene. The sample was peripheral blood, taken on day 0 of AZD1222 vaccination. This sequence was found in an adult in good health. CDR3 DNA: TGTGCCAGCAGCCAAACAGCTCTCACTAATGAAAAACTGTTTTTT. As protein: CASSQTALTNEKLFF.